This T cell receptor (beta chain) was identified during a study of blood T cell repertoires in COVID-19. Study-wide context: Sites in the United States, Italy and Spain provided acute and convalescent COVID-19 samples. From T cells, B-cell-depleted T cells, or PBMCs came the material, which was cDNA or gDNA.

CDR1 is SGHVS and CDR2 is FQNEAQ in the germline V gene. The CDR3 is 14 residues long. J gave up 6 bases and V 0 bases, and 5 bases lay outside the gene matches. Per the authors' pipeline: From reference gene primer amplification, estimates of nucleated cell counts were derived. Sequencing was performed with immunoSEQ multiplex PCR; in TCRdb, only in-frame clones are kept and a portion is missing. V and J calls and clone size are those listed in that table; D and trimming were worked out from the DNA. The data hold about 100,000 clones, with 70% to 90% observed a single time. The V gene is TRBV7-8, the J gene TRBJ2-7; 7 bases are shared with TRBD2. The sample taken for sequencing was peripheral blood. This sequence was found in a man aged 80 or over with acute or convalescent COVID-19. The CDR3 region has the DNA TGTGCCAGCAGCTTAGCGCGGGGGTACCTCGAGCAGTACTTC. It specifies CASSLARGYLEQYF.